Given below is one TCR beta chain in context. The data originate from a study of T cell responses to AZD1222 COVID-19 vaccine. The assay was immunoSEQ multiplex PCR, and TCRdb's table has in-frame clones only and misses some. Among tens of thousands of clones listed, 85% to 90% were seen once. The germline CDR1 and CDR2 sequences are SGDLS and YYNGEE. The CDR3 is 13 amino acids. With 0 bases removed from V and 6 bases from J, the gap between germline ends came to 9 bases. This chain joins TRBV9 and TRBJ1-2; tentative D call: TRBD1 (5 bases). This receptor was taken from an adult who received the AZD1222 COVID-19 vaccine. The specimen comprised peripheral blood, sampled 28 days after the second AZD1222 dose. CDR3 sequence reads: CASSVAAGNGYTF. The CDR3 DNA follows: TGTGCCAGCAGCGTAGCGGCAGGGAATGGCTACACCTTC.